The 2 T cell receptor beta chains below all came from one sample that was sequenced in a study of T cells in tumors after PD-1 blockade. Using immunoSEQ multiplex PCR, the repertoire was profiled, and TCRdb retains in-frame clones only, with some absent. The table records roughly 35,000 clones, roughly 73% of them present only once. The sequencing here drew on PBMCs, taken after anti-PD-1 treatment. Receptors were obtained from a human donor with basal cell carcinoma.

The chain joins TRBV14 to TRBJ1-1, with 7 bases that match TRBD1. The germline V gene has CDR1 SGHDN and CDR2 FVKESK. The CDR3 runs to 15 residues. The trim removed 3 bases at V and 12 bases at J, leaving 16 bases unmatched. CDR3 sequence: CASSHSLRQGSFPFF. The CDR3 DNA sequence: TGTGCCAGCAGCCACAGCCTCAGACAGGGAAGTTTCCCTTTCTTT. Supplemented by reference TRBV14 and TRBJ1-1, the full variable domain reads EAGVTQFPSHSVIEKGQTVTLRCDPISGHDNLYWYRRVMGKEIKFLLHFVKESKQDESGMPNNRFLAERTGGTYSTLKVQPAELEDSGVYFCASSHSLRQGSFPFFGQGTRLTVV.

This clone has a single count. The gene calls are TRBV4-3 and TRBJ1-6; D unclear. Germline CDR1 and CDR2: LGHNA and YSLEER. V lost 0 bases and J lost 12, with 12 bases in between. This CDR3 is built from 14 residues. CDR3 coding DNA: TGCGCCAGCAGCCAAGAGCGCGGGTTAGGACCCCTCCACTTT. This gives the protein CASSQERGLGPLHF.